This TCR beta chain was observed in a study of blood T cells in healthy people across ages. Whole-study context: The capture of about one barcoded beta molecule per two T cells was achieved by template switching. Study-level findings and limits: Changes seen in expanded clonotypes were possibly confounded by donor CMV status left unknown.

Germline assignment: CDR1 SEHNR and CDR2 FQNEAQ (reference sequence). Trimming removed 8 bases from V and 3 bases from J; junction bases left unmatched: 9. The CDR3 has 14 residues. Combining a sample-barcoded 5' primer with a J-beta primer mix, a second PCR ran for roughly 7 to 12 cycles. Each cDNA was tagged by a template-switch adaptor containing 12 random nucleotides. One entry per CDR3 protein, called by TCRdb with MiXCR from the 5' RACE reads. The sample consists of approximately 850,000 distinct CDR3 sequences, 58% of them appearing once. In its sample, this clonotype was seen a few times. As yet, its antigen is unknown.

The gene calls are TRBV7-9 and TRBJ1-2; TRBD1 agrees at 7 bases. This clonotype was obtained from a man aged 25 to 40 in good health. Sequences were obtained from blood. CDR3 protein: CASQDATGDYGYTF. Written as DNA, the CDR3 is TGTGCCAGCCAAGATGCTACAGGGGACTATGGCTACACCTTC.